This record looks at one T cell receptor (beta chain) sequence and its context. Its antigen is unknown. Sequenced by immunoSEQ multiplex PCR; TCRdb stores in-frame clones only, minus some. The sample has tens of thousands of clones; around 93% are singletons. This record belongs to a study of T cell responses to AZD1222 COVID-19 vaccine. General study findings and limits: Recipients of AZD1222 seropositive at baseline numbered only five or six. Unmutated variant regions are reportedly the target of nearly half of TCRs that are spike-specific.

This CDR3 spans 14 amino acids. From germline, CDR1 is LGHNA and CDR2 YNFKEQ. Germline trimming cut 8 bases from V and 5 bases from J; bases unmatched to any gene: 8. The sequences come from peripheral blood, collected 28 days after the second AZD1222 dose. The V call is TRBV4-2, the J call TRBJ2-1, with 8 bases lining up with TRBD2. This sequence originates from an adult who received the AZD1222 COVID-19 vaccine. Here the CDR3 DNA reads TGTGCCAGCTCTCAACGGCGGGGGGACAATGAGCAGTTCTTC. Encoded protein: CASSQRRGDNEQFF.